What follows is one T cell receptor (beta chain) and its context. The data were obtained in a study of cytomegalovirus exposure and HLA in healthy donors. Here immunoSEQ multiplex PCR was the method, and the copy in TCRdb shows in-frame clones only, minus some. The sample records 180,000 or so clones, 84% being singletons. The CDR3 consists of 15 residues. Trimming cost V 6 bases and J 3 bases; bases outside gene matches: 11. Per germline, CDR1 MNHEY and CDR2 SVGAGI. V gene TRBV6-5 combines with J gene TRBJ2-7, with TRBD1 matching over 7 bases. The sequenced material came from PBMCs. The clonotype was recovered from a woman aged 25-40 years in good health and CMV-seropositive. The CDR3 region is CASSRHPGQRYEQYF. The CDR3 DNA reads as TGTGCCAGCAGCAGGCACCCGGGACAGCGCTACGAGCAGTACTTC.